Below are 21 T cell receptor beta chains sequenced from a single sample in a study of regulatory T cells in long-lasting Graves disease (dated by TCRdb to the early 2020s). What the time point label conveys for this sample: newly diagnosed GD, antithyroid drugs for less than 3 months. For both TCR sequencing and RNA sequencing, RNA was extracted from PBMCs using TRIzol. The library relied on multiplex PCR. Sequencing took place on an Illumina HiSeq 4000. iRepertoire HTBI primers and Arm-PCR amplification of CDR3 regions were used to construct TCR beta libraries. TCRdb's own reprocessing of the public reads used fastp at Q25 and MiXCR and kept productive beta chains. For every CDR3 protein sequence, its rows merge into one entry that carries the most common genes and DNA. The sample table records 350,000 to 550,000 distinct CDR3 sequences; roughly 17% of these occur just once. The top ten constitute around a quarter of the sample.

These data were likewise used in another study, on T cells in Graves' hyperthyroidism and ophthalmopathy.

Material: peripheral blood mononuclear cells (PBMCs), obtained at new diagnosis, from a patient treated with antithyroid drugs. All receptors come from a woman aged 18-29 years with Graves disease. Donor details come from another sample of the same person, matched by shared clones.

The chain links TRBV7-3 to TRBJ2-1, with 9 bases fitting TRBD2. From germline, CDR1 is SGHTA and CDR2 FQGTGA. The CDR3 loop spans 16 amino acids. J was trimmed by 12 bases and V by 0 bases; bases with no gene match: 12. In nucleotides, the CDR3 is TGTGCCAGCAGCTTAACGATGGCTAGCGGGATAGTGGGGCAGTTCTTC. Translation gives CASSLTMASGIVGQFF. The full variable domain, rest sourced from reference TRBV7-3 and TRBJ2-1, is GAGVSQTPSNKVTEKGKYVELRCDPISGHTALYWYRQSLGQGPEFLIYFQGTGAADDSGLPNDRFFAVRPEGSVSTLKIQRTERGDSAVYLCASSLTMASGIVGQFFGPGTRLTVL.

In this sample, this clonotype turned up many times. The rearrangement joins TRBV7-2 to TRBJ2-3; the D is unclear. V was pared by 0 bases and J by 4 bases, with 14 bases between. Germline assignment: CDR1 SGHTA and CDR2 FQGNSA. The CDR3 runs to 16 residues. The CDR3 loop is CASSLAGAGGADTQYF. The CDR3 DNA is TGTGCCAGCAGCTTAGCAGGCGCAGGCGGCGCAGATACGCAGTATTTT.

This clonotype was seen only a few times. Compared with germline, one end of the junction differs, possibly owing to a read error. This chain uses TRBV7-9 with TRBJ2-5; 10 bases line up with TRBD2. CDR1 is SEHNR and CDR2 is FQNEAQ in the germline V gene (reference sequence). The CDR3 has 13 amino acids. The CDR3 loop reads CASSNDEGLAGVF. CDR3 coding DNA: TGTGCCAGCAGTAACGACGAGGGTCTAGCGGGAGTTTTC. Looking up the rest from reference TRBV7-9 and TRBJ2-5 gives the full variable domain: DTGVSQNPRHKITKRGQNVTFRCDPISEHNRLYWYRQTLGQGPEFLTYFQNEAQLEKSRLLSDRFSAERPKGSFSTLEIQRTEQGDSAMYLCASSNDEGLAGVFGPGTRLLVL.

V usage is TRBV29-1 and J usage is TRBJ2-1; 7 nucleotides agree with TRBD2. Germline V CDR1 and CDR2: SQVTM, ANQGSEA. This CDR3 is built from 13 residues. With V trimmed by 6 bases and J by 8 bases, 10 bases remained unmatched. As DNA, the CDR3 is TGCAGCGTACTTGCGGGAGCTCTCTATGAGCAGTTCTTC. Translated, it gives CSVLAGALYEQFF.

V usage is TRBV20-1 and J usage is TRBJ2-3; TRBD2 matches 7 bases. Losses at the gene ends were 5 bases for V and 2 bases for J; bases not matched to a gene: 7. CDR3 length: 14 amino acids. CDR1 is DFQATT, CDR2 SNEGSKA, per germline (reference sequence). CDR3 sequence: CSASPGGTTDTQYF. CDR3 coding DNA: TGCAGTGCTTCACCGGGAGGAACCACAGATACGCAGTATTTT.

This clonotype was observed a handful of times. V usage is TRBV3-1 and J usage is TRBJ1-2; no clear D. The V end was cut by 2 bases, the J end by 2 bases, with 12 bases between. The CDR3 runs to 15 residues. Per germline, CDR1 LGHDT and CDR2 YNNKEL (reference sequence). CDR3 loop: CASSQWLRENYGYTF. The CDR3 coding sequence is TGTGCCAGCAGCCAATGGTTGAGGGAAAACTATGGCTACACCTTC.

This clonotype has only a few counts. The chain couples TRBV9 to TRBJ1-1; D ambiguous. The CDR3 contains 14 residues. Germline values: CDR1 SGDLS, CDR2 YYNGEE. Trimming took off 2 bases at V and 5 bases at J, with 13 bases between the two ends. CDR3 DNA sequence: TGTGCCAGCAGCGTTGGAGGCTATAGGACTGAAGCTTTCTTT. Encoded protein: CASSVGGYRTEAFF.

This clonotype has at least ten counts. The rearrangement links TRBV7-2 to TRBJ2-5; maybe TRBD1 (5 bases). The CDR3 has 14 amino acids. V was pared by 0 bases and J by 2 bases, with 7 bases between. CDR1 is SGHTA, CDR2 FQGNSA, per germline. CDR3 amino acids: CASSLAAGQETQYF. The CDR3 DNA sequence: TGTGCCAGCAGCTTAGCGGCAGGGCAAGAGACCCAGTACTTC.

As to this clonotype: This CDR3 fails to terminate in the conserved phenylalanine or tryptophan, so it likely reflects a read error. V gene TRBV27 combines with J gene TRBJ1-1; the D is unclear. Deletions cut 3 bases from V and 1 base from J, with 15 bases between. Germline assignment: CDR1 MNHEY and CDR2 SMNVEV (reference sequence). The CDR3 runs to 16 residues. The CDR3 DNA follows: TGTGCCAGCAGTTTTTCTCGCTTGCACTCGAACACTGAAGCTTTCTCT. It is translated as CASSFSRLHSNTEAFS.

This clonotype was recorded at least ten times. The chain employs TRBV11-2 and TRBJ2-2; D perhaps matches TRBD2 (5 bases). V lost 1 base, J lost 4 bases, and 16 bases lay in between. The CDR3 has 17 amino acids. From germline, CDR1 is SGHAT and CDR2 FQNNGV. This CDR3 reads CASSLGRNGVFTGELFF. The CDR3 DNA reads as TGTGCCAGCAGCTTAGGTCGGAACGGGGTGTTCACCGGGGAGCTGTTTTTT.

This clonotype was found many times. The chain combines TRBV12-3 or TRBV12-4 with TRBJ2-7, with 8 bases aligning to TRBD2. The length of the CDR3 is 15 residues. Trimming took 0 bases from V and 1 from J; bases not matched to a gene: 2. The CDR3 loop is CASSLAGRASYEQYF. The DNA for the CDR3 is TGTGCCAGCAGTTTAGCCGGGAGGGCGTCCTACGAGCAGTACTTC.

Concerning this clonotype itself: With a far larger clone one base away, a read error is the likely cause. The rearrangement uses TRBV2 and TRBJ2-7; 11 positions agree with TRBD2. Germline CDR1 SNHLY, CDR2 FYNNEI. This CDR3 is built from 15 residues. Here the CDR3 DNA reads TGTGCCAGCAGCTCGACTAGCGGGGTCTCCTACGAGCAGCACTTC. It codes for CASSSTSGVSYEQHF.

At least ten counts were recorded for this clonotype. The chain has TRBV11-3 and TRBJ2-4; D gene ambiguous. V was cut by 5 bases and J by 2 bases, with 16 bases left in between. Germline V gene sequence: CDR1 SGHNT, CDR2 YENEEA. CDR3 length equals 16 residues. The CDR3 region is CASSPRFLGTKNIQYF. DNA for the CDR3: TGTGCCAGCAGCCCCCGTTTTTTAGGAACCAAAAACATTCAGTACTTC.

V and J are TRBV9 and TRBJ2-1; 9 bases match TRBD2. The germline gives CDR1 SGDLS, CDR2 YYNGEE. The CDR3 covers 15 residues. With 0 bases clipped from V and 6 bases from J, the junction kept 4 bases outside the gene matches. CDR3 protein: CASSVGLADPNEQFF. The CDR3 DNA reads TGTGCCAGCAGCGTAGGACTAGCGGACCCCAATGAGCAGTTCTTC.

This clonotype was found many times. The CDR3 spells CSARDYMGNNEQFF. In nucleotides, the CDR3 is TGCAGCGCTAGGGACTACATGGGCAACAATGAGCAGTTCTTC. The J gene is TRBJ2-1, the V gene TRBV29-1; 7 bases line up with TRBD2. The germline gives CDR1 SQVTM, CDR2 ANQGSEA. Germline trimming cut 7 bases from V and 5 bases from J; bases unmatched to any gene: 11. The CDR3 spans 14 residues.

The sample holds many counts of this clonotype. The chain couples TRBV7-2 to TRBJ2-1, with TRBD1 identical over 9 bases. This CDR3 region has 14 residues. Germline CDR1 is SGHTA and CDR2 is FQGNSA. Trimming cost V 6 bases and J 7 bases; bases outside gene matches: 7. CDR3: CASRWGGTGNEQFF. The DNA of the CDR3 is TGTGCCAGCAGATGGGGTGGGACAGGGAATGAGCAGTTCTTC.

This clonotype was picked up many times. The V and J genes are TRBV29-1 and TRBJ2-1, with D unclear. Germline loops: CDR1 SQVTM, CDR2 ANQGSEA. This CDR3 has 12 amino acids. V was clipped by 3 bases and J by 9 bases, with 12 bases between them. CDR3 in DNA: TGCAGCGTTGATGTAGGGCTTGGTGAGCAGTTCTTC. Its translation is CSVDVGLGEQFF.

This clonotype was seen more than once but under ten times. The gene calls are TRBV20-1 and TRBJ2-5; D possibly uses TRBD1 or TRBD2 (6 bases each). Per the germline V gene, CDR1 is DFQATT and CDR2 is SNEGSKA (reference sequence). Trimming cost V 5 bases and J 5 bases, with 12 bases left between them. The CDR3 contains 12 residues. CDR3 protein: CSALDGGETQYF. Written as DNA, the CDR3 is TGCAGTGCTCTCGACGGGGGCGAGACCCAGTACTTC.

The chain is built from TRBV7-6 and TRBJ2-1; the match to TRBD2 covers 8 bases. V was clipped by 4 bases and J by 7 bases; unmatched bases: 15. This CDR3 has 17 residues. Germline CDR1 is SGHVS and CDR2 is FNYEAQ. CDR3 residues: CASSSPFGGTRTNEQFF. As DNA, the CDR3 is TGTGCCAGCAGCTCCCCCTTTGGGGGGACTAGAACTAATGAGCAGTTCTTC.

The chain employs TRBV19 and TRBJ1-2, with D hard to call. The CDR3 consists of 13 residues. Trimming left V 3 bases short and J 2 bases short, with 7 bases between. Per the germline V gene, CDR1 is LNHDA and CDR2 is SQIVND (reference sequence). CDR3 bases: TGTGCCAGTAGTATCCCCGGGAACTATGGCTACACCTTC. It encodes CASSIPGNYGYTF. Variable domain in full (rest from reference TRBV19 and TRBJ1-2): DGGITQSPKYLFRKEGQNVTLSCEQNLNHDAMYWYRQDPGQGLRLIYYSQIVNDFQKGDIAEGYSVSREKKESFPLTVTSAQKNPTAFYLCASSIPGNYGYTFGSGTRLTVV.

Ten or more counts support this clonotype. The DNA of the CDR3 is TGCAGTGCTAAGGCGGCAGGGCTTAATGAAAAACTGTTTTTT. Translating gives CSAKAAGLNEKLFF. The V and J genes are TRBV20-1 and TRBJ1-4; a weak D match, TRBD1 (5 bases). This CDR3 region has 14 residues. Trimming left V 4 bases short and J 4 bases short, with 13 bases between. Per germline, CDR1 DFQATT and CDR2 SNEGSKA (reference sequence).